These 12 T cell receptor beta chains were all obtained from the same sample, sequenced in a study of blood T cell repertoires in COVID-19. The repertoire was sequenced with immunoSEQ multiplex PCR; TCRdb's copy has only in-frame clones and lacks some. Of 30,000 to 40,000 clones listed, 60% to 80% are singletons. Sequences were obtained from peripheral blood. These receptors all stem from a human donor in a cohort sampled during active COVID-19.

V is TRBV5-8 and J is TRBJ1-2, with 12 bases that match TRBD1. The CDR3 runs to 14 residues. J lost 7 bases, V lost 3 bases, and 4 bases had no gene match. CDR1 is SGHTS, CDR2 YDEGEE, per germline. The DNA of the CDR3 is TGTGCCAGCAGCTGGGGACAGGGGGCAAGTGGCTACACCTTC. It translates to CASSWGQGASGYTF. Supplemented by reference TRBV5-8 and TRBJ1-2, the full variable domain reads EAGVTQSPTHLIKTRGQQATLRCSPISGHTSVYWYQQALGLGLQFLLWYDEGEERNRGNFPPRFSGRQFPNYSSELNVNALELEDSALYLCASSWGQGASGYTFGSGTRLTVV.

The chain carries TRBV3-1 (or the pseudogene TRBV3-2) and TRBJ1-1, with TRBD1 matching 7 bases. Trimming took 5 bases from V and 1 from J; bases not matched to a gene: 7. The CDR3 is 15 residues long. Looked up from germline, CDR1 is LGHDT and CDR2 is YNNKEL (reference sequence). Here the CDR3 reads CASSDRDTRNTEAFF. The CDR3 DNA sequence: TGTGCCAGCAGCGACAGGGACACCAGGAACACTGAAGCTTTCTTT.

The CDR3 spells CASSLGTWAANSPLHF. The CDR3, as DNA: TGTGCCAGCAGTTTAGGAACTTGGGCAGCCAATTCACCCCTCCACTTT. J is TRBJ1-6 and V is TRBV28; no definite D call. Trimming pared 2 bases from V and 7 bases from J, leaving 15 bases between. The CDR3 is 16 residues long. Germline V gives CDR1 MDHEN, CDR2 SYDVKM. The whole variable domain, remainder taken from reference TRBV28 and TRBJ1-6, is DVKVTQSSRYLVKRTGEKVFLECVQDMDHENMFWYRQDPGLGLRLIYFSYDVKMKEKGDIPEGYSVSREKKERFSLILESASTNQTSMYLCASSLGTWAANSPLHFGNGTRLTVT.

The chain joins TRBV29-1 to TRBJ2-7; the D gene is possibly TRBD1 (5 bases). CDR1 is SQVTM, CDR2 ANQGSEA, per germline. Trimming took 4 bases from V and 3 from J, leaving 16 bases between them. The CDR3 contains 14 residues. CDR3 nucleotide sequence: TGCAGCGTTGGCCAGGATGACAGAAACTACGAGCAGTACTTC. Protein product: CSVGQDDRNYEQYF.

The genes are TRBV5-4 and TRBJ2-7, with D maybe TRBD2 (5 bases). Trimming stripped 5 bases from V and 5 bases from J, with 14 bases between. Per the germline V gene, CDR1 is SGHNT and CDR2 is YYREEE (reference sequence). The CDR3 is 13 residues long. The CDR3 loop is CASRREYSHEQYF. CDR3 nucleotides: TGTGCCAGCAGGAGGGAGTATTCCCACGAGCAGTACTTC. The full variable domain, with the rest looked up from reference TRBV5-4 and TRBJ2-7, is ETGVTQSPTHLIKTRGQQVTLRCSSQSGHNTVSWYQQALGQGPQFIFQYYREEENGRGNFPPRFSGLQFPNYSSELNVNALELDDSALYLCASRREYSHEQYFGPGTRLTVT.

This clone appeared once. The chain carries TRBV27 and TRBJ2-6; no definite D call. Germline V gene data show CDR1 as MNHEY and CDR2 as SMNVEV (reference sequence). Trimming shortened V by 1 base and J by 1 base, and 5 bases separated the two germline ends. This CDR3 comprises 15 residues. DNA of the CDR3: TGTGCCAGCAGTTTATACGGGTCTGGGGCCAACGTCCTGACTTTC. Translated, it gives CASSLYGSGANVLTF.

V and J are TRBV6-2 or TRBV6-3 and TRBJ2-3; 16 bases align to TRBD2. Germline trimming cut 2 bases from V and 6 bases from J; bases unmatched to any gene: 5. CDR3 length: 17 amino acids. Germline values: CDR1 MNHEY, CDR2 SVGEGT. In DNA, the CDR3 is TGTGCCAGCAGTTACAACCCGGGACTAGCGGGGGGGGATACGCAGTATTTT. Its protein product is CASSYNPGLAGGDTQYF.

The chain joins TRBV5-6 to TRBJ1-6; 7 bases agree with TRBD1. This CDR3 spans 15 amino acids. CDR1 and CDR2 from the germline V gene are SGHDT and YYEEEE. V shed 7 bases, J shed 2 bases, and the junction held 6 bases outside the gene matches. CDR3 protein: CASWNRGAYNSPLHF. CDR3 coding DNA: TGTGCCAGCTGGAACAGGGGTGCCTATAATTCACCCCTCCACTTT.

This clone was counted a few times. The chain combines TRBV7-9 with TRBJ2-1; TRBD2 matches at 7 bases. CDR1 SEHNR and CDR2 FQNEAQ come from the germline V gene (reference sequence). CDR3 length: 13 residues. J gave up 9 bases and V 5 bases, and 7 bases lay outside the gene matches. CDR3: CASSRTSSSEQFF. The CDR3 DNA is TGTGCCAGCAGCCGGACTAGTTCCAGTGAGCAGTTCTTC.

The chain couples TRBV5-6 to TRBJ1-6; 7 bases line up with TRBD1. This CDR3 has 15 amino acids. With 1 base clipped from V and 11 bases from J, the junction kept 9 bases outside the gene matches. The germline CDR1 and CDR2 sequences are SGHDT and YYEEEE. CDR3 DNA sequence: TGTGCCAGCAGCTTGTATCAGGGGGTGACTGCACCCCTCCACTTT. The encoded protein is CASSLYQGVTAPLHF. Together with reference TRBV5-6 and TRBJ1-6, the CDR3 gives the full variable domain: DAGVTQSPTHLIKTRGQQVTLRCSPKSGHDTVSWYQQALGQGPQFIFQYYEEEERQRGNFPDRFSGHQFPNYSSELNVNALLLGDSALYLCASSLYQGVTAPLHFGNGTRLTVT.

The chain employs TRBV20-1 and TRBJ2-4; 10 nucleotides align to TRBD2. Germline V gene data show CDR1 as DFQATT and CDR2 as SNEGSKA (reference sequence). The ends lost 3 bases at V and 1 base at J; junction bases unmatched: 6. CDR3 size: 16 residues. CDR3 amino acids: CSASSGTSVAKNIQYF. The CDR3 bases are TGCAGTGCTAGTAGCGGGACTAGCGTGGCCAAAAACATTCAGTACTTC.

The genes are TRBV28 and TRBJ2-7; TRBD2 matches at 8 bases. Germline V gives CDR1 MDHEN, CDR2 SYDVKM. CDR3 length equals 13 residues. The junction had 6 bases not matched to a gene; V was cut back by 7 bases and J by 4 bases. Here the CDR3 reads CASIPGGAYEQYF. The CDR3 nucleotides read TGTGCCAGCATCCCCGGGGGGGCTTACGAGCAGTACTTC.